The 27 T cell receptor beta chains below were found in one sample sequenced in a study of graft-versus-host responses after intestinal transplantation. Clones were read by immunoSEQ multiplex PCR, and TCRdb kept only the in-frame ones, dropping some. The sample includes about 57,000 clones, around nine tenths seen only once; the top ten take 1.6%. The sequencing here drew on PBMCs, taken 26 days after transplant. The receptor set was obtained from a human patient who received an intestinal transplant, so some T cells may come from the graft donor.

The V and J genes are TRBV4-1 and TRBJ1-5, with D tentatively TRBD1 (6 bases). The germline V and J ends were trimmed by 0 bases and 3 bases, with 12 bases remaining between them. Per germline, CDR1 MGHRA and CDR2 YSYEKL. CDR3 length: 16 amino acids. The CDR3 sequence: CASSQEKGQINQPQHF. Written as DNA, the CDR3 is TGCGCCAGCAGCCAAGAGAAAGGACAGATCAATCAGCCCCAGCATTTT.

The genes are TRBV5-8 and TRBJ2-3, with 9 bases aligning to TRBD2. The J segment lost 1 base and the V segment lost 4 bases, leaving 13 bases of the junction unmatched. The germline V gene has CDR1 SGHTS and CDR2 YDEGEE. The CDR3 spans 18 residues. The CDR3 DNA reads as TGTGCCAGCAGCCCCGGGCGGGGGGGCCCTTCGGGCACAGATACGCAGTATTTT. Its protein product is CASSPGRGGPSGTDTQYF. Supplemented by reference TRBV5-8 and TRBJ2-3, the full variable domain reads EAGVTQSPTHLIKTRGQQATLRCSPISGHTSVYWYQQALGLGLQFLLWYDEGEERNRGNFPPRFSGRQFPNYSSELNVNALELEDSALYLCASSPGRGGPSGTDTQYFGPGTRLTVL.

This clone was found a few times. This sequence joins TRBV5-1 and TRBJ1-3, with a possible D match to TRBD1 (5 bases). CDR3 length: 14 amino acids. Per germline, CDR1 SGHRS and CDR2 YFSETQ. Trimming removed 4 bases at V and 3 bases at J, with 11 bases between. The CDR3 coding sequence is TGCGCCAGCAGCCCCGAAGGGGATGGAAACACCATATATTTT. This encodes CASSPEGDGNTIYF.

The genes are TRBV11-2 and TRBJ1-2; D not certain. Deletions cut 0 bases from V and 5 bases from J, with 13 bases between. CDR1 and CDR2 (germline): SGHAT, FQNNGV. The CDR3 is 15 residues long. The CDR3 DNA is TGTGCCAGCAGCTTAGAGTGGGAGAAGGGTTATGGCTACACCTTC. It encodes CASSLEWEKGYGYTF.

The J gene is TRBJ1-5, the V gene TRBV6-5; TRBD1 might be the D (6 bases). CDR1 is MNHEY and CDR2 is SVGAGI in the germline V gene. The CDR3 spans 15 residues. V was shortened by 6 bases and J by 0 bases, with 12 bases between the two germline ends. The CDR3 DNA follows: TGTGCCAGCAGCCCAGACAGGATTAGCAATCAGCCCCAGCATTTT. It translates to CASSPDRISNQPQHF.

The V and J genes are TRBV28 and TRBJ2-3, with 8 bases identical to TRBD2. Losses at the gene ends were 4 bases for V and 0 bases for J; bases not matched to a gene: 9. Germline CDR1 and CDR2: MDHEN and SYDVKM. The CDR3 has 17 residues. Here the CDR3 reads CASSSLPASGSTDTQYF. Here the CDR3 DNA reads TGTGCCAGCAGTTCCCTCCCGGCTAGCGGGAGCACAGATACGCAGTATTTT. Filled out from reference TRBV28 and TRBJ2-3, the complete variable domain reads DVKVTQSSRYLVKRTGEKVFLECVQDMDHENMFWYRQDPGLGLRLIYFSYDVKMKEKGDIPEGYSVSREKKERFSLILESASTNQTSMYLCASSSLPASGSTDTQYFGPGTRLTVL.

The sample holds one count of this clone. The chain is built from TRBV28 and TRBJ1-5; weak D call: TRBD1 (6 bases). CDR1 is MDHEN and CDR2 is SYDVKM in the germline V gene. The CDR3 extends over 14 amino acids. V was pared by 3 bases and J by 5 bases, with 11 bases between. CDR3 in DNA: TGTGCCAGCAGTTTTCCAGGGGCGGATCAGCCCCAGCATTTT. Amino acid sequence: CASSFPGADQPQHF.

The chain uses TRBV7-8 and TRBJ1-2; D unresolved. Germline V gene sequence: CDR1 SGHVS, CDR2 FQNEAQ. The CDR3 consists of 12 residues. Trimming took 1 base from V and 5 from J, leaving 5 bases between them. CDR3 in amino acids: CASSLGGYGYTF. In nucleotides, the CDR3 is TGTGCCAGCAGCTTAGGCGGGTATGGCTACACCTTC.

The chain is built from TRBV28 and TRBJ2-7; tentative D call: TRBD1 (5 bases). V lost 4 bases to trimming and J lost 1 base, with 5 bases between them. Germline CDR1 and CDR2: MDHEN and SYDVKM. The CDR3 has 12 amino acids. CDR3 bases: TGTGCCAGCAGTTCAGGGTCCTACGAGCAGTACTTC. Translating gives CASSSGSYEQYF.

The chain has TRBV11-2 and TRBJ1-4; D is possibly TRBD1 (5 bases). CDR3 length: 15 amino acids. The V end was cut by 3 bases, the J end by 0 bases, with 8 bases between. The germline CDR1 and CDR2 sequences are SGHAT and FQNNGV. As DNA, the CDR3 is TGTGCCAGCAGCTTGATCAGGGCAACTAATGAAAAACTGTTTTTT. Its protein product is CASSLIRATNEKLFF. The variable domain in full, completed from reference TRBV11-2 and TRBJ1-4, reads EAGVAQSPRYKIIEKRQSVAFWCNPISGHATLYWYQQILGQGPKLLIQFQNNGVVDDSQLPKDRFSAERLKGVDSTLKIQPAKLEDSAVYLCASSLIRATNEKLFFGSGTQLSVL.

The genes are TRBV5-1 and TRBJ2-5; 7 bases are shared with TRBD1. Germline CDR1 SGHRS, CDR2 YFSETQ. The CDR3 contains 16 residues. Trimming took 5 bases from V and 5 from J; bases not matched to a gene: 15. The CDR3 region has the DNA TGCGCCAGCAGACGGGATTTGACAGGGAGTCAGGAGACCCAGTACTTC. It is translated as CASRRDLTGSQETQYF.

The J gene is TRBJ2-2, the V gene TRBV6-5; D is perhaps TRBD1 (6 bases). Germline values: CDR1 MNHEY, CDR2 SVGAGI. The CDR3 contains 14 residues. V was trimmed by 7 bases and J by 5 bases, leaving 14 bases between them. CDR3 residues: CASIQTGGTGELFF. CDR3 coding DNA: TGTGCCAGCATCCAGACAGGCGGAACCGGGGAGCTGTTTTTT.

V is TRBV2 and J is TRBJ1-2; the D gene is possibly TRBD1 (5 bases). V dropped 7 bases and J dropped 8 bases, with 32 bases sitting between them. The CDR3 runs 18 residues. Germline V gives CDR1 SNHLY, CDR2 FYNNEI. The CDR3 loop reads CASNPSGTPGPVAGGYTF. The CDR3 DNA reads TGTGCCAGCAACCCCTCTGGGACTCCGGGACCGGTGGCGGGCGGCTACACCTTC.

The chain has TRBV27 and TRBJ2-3; TRBD1 aligns across 9 bases. The CDR3 runs to 17 residues. Germline V gene lookup returns CDR1 MNHEY and CDR2 SMNVEV (reference sequence). Trimming removed 5 bases from V and 3 bases from J; junction bases left unmatched: 12. CDR3 DNA: TGTGCCAGCAGTAATGCCGGGACAGGGAGTATGACAGATACGCAGTATTTT. It specifies CASSNAGTGSMTDTQYF.

This clone was detected only a few times. The chain links TRBV29-1 to TRBJ2-1; 7 bases match TRBD2. V was pared by 4 bases and J by 0 bases, with 9 bases of the junction left unmatched. The CDR3 runs to 16 residues. Germline V lookup: CDR1 SQVTM, CDR2 ANQGSEA. In DNA, the CDR3 is TGCAGCGTTGGCCCGCTGTGGGGGGGCTCCTACAATGAGCAGTTCTTC. Protein sequence: CSVGPLWGGSYNEQFF.

This clone was counted a single time. The chain couples TRBV13 to TRBJ1-3, with TRBD1 identical over 8 bases. Germline CDR1 PRHDT, CDR2 FYEKMQ (reference sequence). The CDR3 runs to 16 residues. Unmatched junction bases numbered 6, after V lost 5 bases and J lost 0 bases. CDR3 sequence (DNA): TGTGCCAGCAGCGCAGGACAGGGATCCTCTGGAAACACCATATATTTT. Translation gives CASSAGQGSSGNTIYF. Looking up the rest from reference TRBV13 and TRBJ1-3 gives the full variable domain: AAGVIQSPRHLIKEKRETATLKCYPIPRHDTVYWYQQGPGQDPQFLISFYEKMQSDKGSIPDRFSAQQFSDYHSELNMSSLELGDSALYFCASSAGQGSSGNTIYFGEGSWLTVV.

CDR3 residues: CASSVGTVGPLRTDTQYF. DNA for the CDR3: TGTGCCAGTAGTGTAGGGACAGTCGGACCCCTCCGCACAGATACGCAGTATTTT. This rearrangement joins TRBV19 to TRBJ2-3, with TRBD1 matching over 7 bases. This CDR3 is 18 amino acids long. Unmatched junction bases numbered 15, after V lost 5 bases and J lost 1 base. Germline V gene sequence: CDR1 LNHDA, CDR2 SQIVND (reference sequence).

V gene TRBV11-3 combines with J gene TRBJ2-3; 8 bases align to TRBD2. The length of the CDR3 is 15 residues. J gave up 6 bases and V 2 bases, and 7 bases lay outside the gene matches. CDR1 is SGHNT and CDR2 is YENEEA in the germline V gene. The CDR3 reads CASSLSRGGQDTQYF. Here the CDR3 DNA reads TGTGCCAGCAGCTTATCCCGGGGGGGGCAGGATACGCAGTATTTT.

This chain uses TRBV7-8 with TRBJ1-2; 9 positions agree with TRBD1. The CDR3 runs 13 residues. Germline V gene sequence: CDR1 SGHVS, CDR2 FQNEAQ. Trimming at V came to 3 bases and at J to 6 bases, leaving 2 bases not matched to a gene. The CDR3 spells CASSFRTGDGYTF. DNA for the CDR3: TGTGCCAGCAGCTTCCGGACAGGGGATGGCTACACCTTC.

The chain uses TRBV28 and TRBJ1-6; the match to TRBD1 covers 11 bases. Germline V gives CDR1 MDHEN, CDR2 SYDVKM. The CDR3 is 15 amino acids. The ends lost 5 bases at V and 10 bases at J; junction bases unmatched: 7. CDR3 in amino acids: CASSTWTGGESPLHF. The CDR3 DNA sequence: TGTGCCAGCAGTACGTGGACAGGGGGCGAATCACCCCTCCACTTT.

The chain combines TRBV5-1 with TRBJ1-4; tentative D call: TRBD1 (6 bases). Between the trimmed V and J ends, which lost 2 bases and 5 bases, there was a span of 10 bases. This CDR3 spans 14 amino acids. Germline assignment: CDR1 SGHRS and CDR2 YFSETQ. This chain's CDR3 is CASSLQGPNEKLFF. Written as DNA, the CDR3 is TGCGCCAGCAGCTTACAGGGCCCGAATGAAAAACTGTTTTTT.

The chain links TRBV28 to TRBJ2-3; 10 bases fit TRBD2. Germline CDR1 and CDR2: MDHEN and SYDVKM. The CDR3 totals 16 residues. V was clipped by 0 bases and J by 0 bases; unmatched bases: 0. The CDR3 sequence is CASSLWTSGSTDTQYF. CDR3 coding DNA: TGTGCCAGCAGTTTATGGACTAGCGGGAGCACAGATACGCAGTATTTT.

The chain is built from TRBV5-5 and TRBJ1-2, with a weak D call TRBD1 (5 bases). Germline values: CDR1 SGHKS, CDR2 YYEKEE (reference sequence). Between the trimmed V and J ends, which lost 4 bases and 1 base, there was a span of 8 bases. This CDR3 contains 13 residues. CDR3 residues: CASSPQDNYGYTF. The DNA of the CDR3 is TGTGCCAGCAGCCCACAGGATAACTATGGCTACACCTTC.

The chain is built from TRBV28 and TRBJ2-7, with 7 bases aligning to TRBD1. V was clipped by 5 bases and J by 5 bases; unmatched bases: 12. Per the germline V gene, CDR1 is MDHEN and CDR2 is SYDVKM. The CDR3 spans 15 residues. The CDR3 DNA reads as TGTGCCAGCAGTGAAGACAGGGTGCATTTCAACGAGCAGTACTTC. It yields the protein CASSEDRVHFNEQYF. Variable domain in full (rest from reference TRBV28 and TRBJ2-7): DVKVTQSSRYLVKRTGEKVFLECVQDMDHENMFWYRQDPGLGLRLIYFSYDVKMKEKGDIPEGYSVSREKKERFSLILESASTNQTSMYLCASSEDRVHFNEQYFGPGTRLTVT.

This clone is a singleton in its sample. The chain links TRBV5-6 to TRBJ2-1; D might be TRBD1 (6 bases). The CDR3 has 14 amino acids. Between the trimmed V and J ends, which lost 6 bases and 1 base, there was a span of 11 bases. Germline values: CDR1 SGHDT, CDR2 YYEEEE. The CDR3 is CASTPQGSYNEQFF. For the CDR3, the DNA is TGTGCCAGCACACCACAGGGATCCTACAATGAGCAGTTCTTC. Full variable domain (remainder filled in from reference TRBV5-6 and TRBJ2-1): DAGVTQSPTHLIKTRGQQVTLRCSPKSGHDTVSWYQQALGQGPQFIFQYYEEEERQRGNFPDRFSGHQFPNYSSELNVNALLLGDSALYLCASTPQGSYNEQFFGPGTRLTVL.

The genes are TRBV7-8 and TRBJ2-5; 7 nucleotides match TRBD2. V dropped 0 bases and J dropped 2; count of bases not matched to a gene: 3. The CDR3 totals 15 residues. Germline assignment: CDR1 SGHVS and CDR2 FQNEAQ. The CDR3 nucleotides are TGTGCCAGCAGCTTAGCGCTCGGGAGGCAAGAGACCCAGTACTTC. It encodes CASSLALGRQETQYF.

The chain is built from TRBV15 and TRBJ2-1; perhaps TRBD1 as D (5 bases). This CDR3 spans 15 amino acids. Trimming took off 1 base at V and 5 bases at J, with 12 bases between the two ends. Germline values: CDR1 LNHNV, CDR2 YYDKDF (reference sequence). The CDR3 spells CATSRAQGLNNEQFF. CDR3 nucleotides: TGTGCCACCAGCAGAGCTCAGGGTCTCAACAATGAGCAGTTCTTC.